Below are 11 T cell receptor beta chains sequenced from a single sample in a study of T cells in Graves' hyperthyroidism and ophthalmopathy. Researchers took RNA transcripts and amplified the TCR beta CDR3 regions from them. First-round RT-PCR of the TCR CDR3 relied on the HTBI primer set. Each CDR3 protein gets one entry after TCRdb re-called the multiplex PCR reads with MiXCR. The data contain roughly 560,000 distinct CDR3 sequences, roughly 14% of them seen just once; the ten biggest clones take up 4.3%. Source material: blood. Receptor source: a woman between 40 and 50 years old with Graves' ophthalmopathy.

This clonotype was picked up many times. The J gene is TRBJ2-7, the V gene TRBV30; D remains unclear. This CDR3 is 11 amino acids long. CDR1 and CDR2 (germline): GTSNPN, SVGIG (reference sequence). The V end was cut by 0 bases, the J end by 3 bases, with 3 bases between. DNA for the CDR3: TGTGCCTGGAGTGTACACTACGAGCAGTACTTC. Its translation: CAWSVHYEQYF.

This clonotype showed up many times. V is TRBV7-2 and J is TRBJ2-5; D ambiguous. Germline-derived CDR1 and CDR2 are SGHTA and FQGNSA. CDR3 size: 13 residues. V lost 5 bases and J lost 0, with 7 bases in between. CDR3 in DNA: TGTGCCAGCAGCGCCCCGCACCAAGAGACCCAGTACTTC. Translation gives CASSAPHQETQYF.

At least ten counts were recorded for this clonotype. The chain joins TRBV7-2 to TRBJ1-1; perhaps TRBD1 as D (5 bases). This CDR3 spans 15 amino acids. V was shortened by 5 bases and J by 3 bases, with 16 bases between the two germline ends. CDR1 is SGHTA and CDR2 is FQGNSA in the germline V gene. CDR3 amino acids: CASSRGNQAYTEAFF. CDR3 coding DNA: TGTGCCAGCAGCCGGGGCAACCAAGCCTACACTGAAGCTTTCTTT.

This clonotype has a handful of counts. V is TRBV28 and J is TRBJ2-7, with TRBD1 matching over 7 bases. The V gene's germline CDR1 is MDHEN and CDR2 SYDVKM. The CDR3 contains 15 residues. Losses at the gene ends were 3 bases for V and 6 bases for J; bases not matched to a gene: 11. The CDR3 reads CASSFFRTGLSEQYF. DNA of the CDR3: TGTGCCAGCAGTTTTTTCCGGACAGGCCTTAGCGAGCAGTACTTC.

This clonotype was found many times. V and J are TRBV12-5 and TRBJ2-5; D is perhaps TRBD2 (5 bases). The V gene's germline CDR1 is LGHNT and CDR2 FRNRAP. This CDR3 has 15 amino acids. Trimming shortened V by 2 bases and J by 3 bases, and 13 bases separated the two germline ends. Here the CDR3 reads CASGLTWRQEETQYF. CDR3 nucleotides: TGTGCTAGTGGTTTGACCTGGAGGCAGGAAGAGACCCAGTACTTC.

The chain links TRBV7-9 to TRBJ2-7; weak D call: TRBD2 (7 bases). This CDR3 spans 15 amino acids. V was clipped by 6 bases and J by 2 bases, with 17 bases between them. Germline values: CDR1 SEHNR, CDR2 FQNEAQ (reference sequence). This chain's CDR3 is CASSERRGRPYEQYF. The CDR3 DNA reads TGTGCCAGCAGTGAACGGCGGGGGCGGCCCTACGAGCAGTACTTC.

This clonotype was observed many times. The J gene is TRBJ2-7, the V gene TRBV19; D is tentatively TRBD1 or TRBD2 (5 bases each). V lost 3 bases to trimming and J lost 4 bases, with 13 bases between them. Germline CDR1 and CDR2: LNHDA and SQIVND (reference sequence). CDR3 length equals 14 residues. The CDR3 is CASSITGPDYEQYF. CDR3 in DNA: TGTGCCAGTAGTATTACGGGACCAGATTACGAGCAGTACTTC.

The CDR3, as DNA: TGCAGTGCTAGGGTCTGGGAGGGCCACGAGGTTCGGCAAGAGACCCAGTACTTC. Protein: CSARVWEGHEVRQETQYF. The chain is built from TRBV20-1 and TRBJ2-5, with TRBD2 matching 7 bases. V lost 3 bases to trimming and J lost 2 bases; unmatched junction nucleotides: 18. Germline loops: CDR1 DFQATT, CDR2 SNEGSKA (reference sequence). The CDR3 length is 18 residues.

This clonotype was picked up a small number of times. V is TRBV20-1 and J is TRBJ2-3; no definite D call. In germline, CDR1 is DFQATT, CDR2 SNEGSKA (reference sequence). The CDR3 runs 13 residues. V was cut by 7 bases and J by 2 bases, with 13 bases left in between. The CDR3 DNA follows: TGCAGTGTCGCAGAGGACCCCACAGATACGCAGTATTTT. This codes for CSVAEDPTDTQYF.

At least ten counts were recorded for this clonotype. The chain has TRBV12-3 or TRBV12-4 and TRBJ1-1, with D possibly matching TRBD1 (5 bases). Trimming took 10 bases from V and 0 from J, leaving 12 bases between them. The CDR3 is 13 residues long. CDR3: CAIFRDLNTEAFF. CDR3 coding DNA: TGTGCCATATTCAGGGACCTGAACACTGAAGCTTTCTTT.

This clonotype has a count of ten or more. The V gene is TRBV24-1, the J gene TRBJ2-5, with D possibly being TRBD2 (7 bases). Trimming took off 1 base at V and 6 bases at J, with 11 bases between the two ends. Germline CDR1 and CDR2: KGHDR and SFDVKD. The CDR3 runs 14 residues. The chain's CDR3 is CATSDLGGGQTQYF. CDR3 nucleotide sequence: TGTGCCACCAGTGATTTAGGGGGGGGGCAGACCCAGTACTTC.